This TCR beta chain originates from a study of PD-L1 blockade in urothelial cancer (TCRdb year 2017). Turning to the overall study: Every patient began therapy at some point between 2014 and 2015 and was given atezolizumab 1,200 mg intravenously every 3 weeks. An ECOG performance status of 0 or 1 was recorded for the patients, and 0 to 3 prior chemotherapy regimens had been received by the patients. Several patients achieved durable clinical benefit and about 19 did not. Twenty-nine patients had pretreatment blood TCR-seq, roughly 25 had at least one posttreatment blood collection, and roughly 25 had tumor TCR-seq. Blood samples were analyzed at two time points: 3 weeks after treatment start (second dose) and 6 weeks after treatment start. About 90% of the 29 patients were males with bladder-origin urothelial cancer, and 18 of 29 reported a prior smoking history. Blood samples gave median yields of approximately 130,000 T cells and some 80,000 unique TCRs, along with a median clonality of approximately 0.084. Progression-free survival longer than 6 months counted as durable clinical benefit, and TCR features were additionally tested against both progression-free and overall survival. Whole exome sequencing and RNA sequencing of pretreatment tumors were performed alongside TCR sequencing in the same patients. The study was an exploratory multi-omic analysis of somatic, immune and clinical correlates of response to PD-L1 blockade with atezolizumab in urothelial cancer. Pretreatment tumor samples and matched peripheral blood, collected serially before and after atezolizumab treatment, underwent TCR sequencing. Broad study findings and their caveats: Small sample size (n of about 30) and many exploratory analyses mean the results are intended to be hypothesis-generating. Improved progression-free and overall survival was associated with having pretreatment peripheral blood TCR clonality below the median. At 3 weeks after the start of treatment, tumor-associated TCR clones in peripheral blood had expanded more in patients with durable benefit (n ≈ 22, p = 0.022).

To estimate absolute template abundance from read counts, synthetic TCR analog templates were spiked into each PCR. TCRbeta CDR3 regions were amplified from genomic DNA with bias-controlled V and J gene primers using the immunoSEQ assay. Sequencing of rearranged TCRbeta segments was done at approximately 20X coverage. Per the source publication's procedure: Sequencing errors were corrected by clustering, and CDR3s were annotated against IMGT so that V, D and J genes could be assigned. Downstream analyses used only productive TCRbeta rearrangements, leaving out any out-of-frame or stop-codon sequences. Clonality was calculated as one minus the Shannon entropy normalized by the log of the number of unique productive sequences. Clones differing between time points or between blood and tumor were identified using Fisher's exact test with Benjamini-Hochberg correction, with an adjusted p below 0.01 applied as the threshold. Imported from immuneACCESS, the table was reduced by TCRdb to in-frame sequences with V and J called. These copies leave out some clones; in studies compared against another copy, an unresolved V gene accounts for under half, and the cause of the remainder is not known. Clonal size and the V and J genes are those of that table, whereas D and trimming came from the DNA. This sample holds tens of thousands of clones; about four fifths were observed only once. The top ten constitute 4.5% to 6% of the sample.

The time point label on this specimen signifies: pretreatment peripheral blood. The cohort included 25 to 30 patients with locally advanced or metastatic urothelial carcinoma who were treated at Memorial Sloan Kettering on a trial protocol. Peripheral blood mononuclear cells were collected from each patient pretreatment and during treatment, giving between 1 and 8 total time points per patient. The Qiagen DNeasy Blood extraction kit was used to purify genomic DNA from total PBMCs and tumor samples. PBMCs were collected pretreatment and during treatment and were isolated and stored as previously described. Turning to this clone: This clone's antigen is unknown. No base-level quality is on record; no much larger clone is a single base apart.

The CDR3 holds 16 amino acids from the cysteine to the phenylalanine. Just the 48-base CDR3 DNA is kept, in frame starting at base 1. The chain employs TRBV21-1 and TRBJ1-4; the table's D call, TRBD1, has no DNA check behind it. TRBV21-1 is noted as a pseudogene. The TCR sequence derives from a man aged 65-85 years with urothelial cancer. Sample: PBMCs, taken around atezolizumab (anti-PD-L1) treatment. Read as DNA, the sequence is TGTGCCAGCAGCAAAGCGCAACAGGAGAAACATGAAAAACTGTTTTTT. Translation gives CASSKAQQEKHEKLFF.